This T cell receptor (beta chain) was obtained from a study of monozygotic twins with inflammatory bowel disease. TCRdb re-called the 5' RACE reads, yielding one record per CDR3 amino acid sequence without DNA. This repertoire comprises tens of thousands of distinct CDR3 sequences; its ten largest clones make up roughly 4.8%. The CDR3 loop spans 13 amino acids. CDR1 KGHSH and CDR2 LQKENI come from the germline V gene. As concerns this clonotype: Its antigen is not known.

Points from the study as a whole: Support was lacking for any single strong IBD-associated signal or clonotype. IBD patients had lower TCRbeta diversity (inverse Simpson) than healthy co-twins. IBD patients shared fewer clonotypes with others than healthy twins, especially with disease activity.

The V and J genes are TRBV18 and TRBJ2-1. The sequenced material came from blood. This sequence originates from a human donor with ulcerative colitis or Crohn's disease, or a healthy co-twin of an affected twin (not recorded which). This CDR3 reads CASSEQPLGEQFF.